This TCR beta chain derives from a study of T cell responses to AZD1222 COVID-19 vaccine. Combined were second doses at about 4 or about 12 weeks. Repertoires were generated with immunoSEQ multiplex PCR, while TCRdb's copy carries only in-frame clones and drops some. In the table there are some 150,000 clones, about 92% of which are singletons. Worth noting for this clone: The antigen is not known.

Notes on the study in general: Donors, mostly white British, included more females; clonal diversity was possibly underestimated.

CDR1 SQVTM and CDR2 ANQGSEA come from the germline V gene. Trimming pared 7 bases from V and 4 bases from J, leaving 23 bases between. The CDR3 extends over 16 amino acids. The TCR comes from an adult who received the AZD1222 COVID-19 vaccine. Sequenced here: peripheral blood, sampled 28 days after the second AZD1222 dose. The genes are TRBV29-1 and TRBJ1-3, with D tentatively TRBD1 (5 bases). In nucleotides, the CDR3 is TGCAGCGCCACCTTACAGGTCTTCTCGGGAGGAAACACCATATATTTT. It yields the protein CSATLQVFSGGNTIYF.